These 3 T cell receptor beta chains originate from one sample sequenced in a study of blood T cell repertoires in COVID-19. Sequenced by immunoSEQ multiplex PCR; TCRdb stores in-frame clones only, minus some. The sample yields fewer than 100,000 clones, 90% seen once. Sequencing was done on a sample of peripheral blood. These receptors all stem from a woman older than 75 with acute or convalescent COVID-19.

The V call is TRBV28, the J call TRBJ1-2; the D gene is possibly TRBD1 (6 bases). This CDR3 contains 14 residues. The V end was cut by 4 bases, the J end by 5 bases, with 14 bases between. Germline V gives CDR1 MDHEN, CDR2 SYDVKM. The CDR3 region is CASSSGTPDYGYTF. The CDR3 DNA sequence: TGTGCCAGCAGTTCCGGGACACCAGATTATGGCTACACCTTC.

The rearrangement links TRBV27 to TRBJ1-5; D is possibly TRBD1 (5 bases). CDR1 and CDR2 from the germline V gene are MNHEY and SMNVEV (reference sequence). The V end lost 2 bases, the J end lost 0 bases, and 5 bases lay between the germline ends. This CDR3 comprises 14 residues. CDR3 in amino acids: CASSLGASNQPQHF. The CDR3 region has the DNA TGTGCCAGCAGTTTAGGGGCTAGCAATCAGCCCCAGCATTTT.

This sequence joins TRBV13 and TRBJ1-1; D gene unclear. The CDR3 is 16 residues long. Trimming stripped 2 bases from V and 10 bases from J, with 23 bases between. CDR1 and CDR2 (germline): PRHDT, FYEKMQ (reference sequence). The CDR3 protein is CASSLSGGRIPLGAFF. The CDR3 nucleotides are TGTGCCAGCAGCTTAAGTGGCGGGAGAATTCCCTTGGGAGCTTTCTTT.